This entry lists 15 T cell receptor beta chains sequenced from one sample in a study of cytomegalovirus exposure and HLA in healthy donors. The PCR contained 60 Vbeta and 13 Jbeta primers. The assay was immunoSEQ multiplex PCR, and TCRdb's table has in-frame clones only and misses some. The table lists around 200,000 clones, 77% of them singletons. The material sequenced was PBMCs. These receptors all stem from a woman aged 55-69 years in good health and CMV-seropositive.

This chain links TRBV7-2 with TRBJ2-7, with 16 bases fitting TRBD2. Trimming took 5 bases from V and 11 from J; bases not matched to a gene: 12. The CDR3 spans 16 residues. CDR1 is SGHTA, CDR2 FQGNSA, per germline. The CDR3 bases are TGTGCCAGCAGCCCAACCGGGACTAGCGGGGGGGAGGTCGAGTACTTC. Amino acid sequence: CASSPTGTSGGEVEYF.

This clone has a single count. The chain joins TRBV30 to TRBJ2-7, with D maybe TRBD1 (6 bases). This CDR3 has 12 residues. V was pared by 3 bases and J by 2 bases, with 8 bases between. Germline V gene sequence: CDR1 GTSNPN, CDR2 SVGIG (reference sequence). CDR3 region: CAWRGDTYEQYF. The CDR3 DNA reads TGTGCCTGGAGGGGGGACACCTACGAGCAGTACTTC. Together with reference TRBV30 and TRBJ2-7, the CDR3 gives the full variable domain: SQTIHQWPATLVQPVGSPLSLECTVEGTSNPNLYWYRQAAGRGLQLLFYSVGIGQISSEVPQNLSASRPQDRQFILSSKKLLLSDSGFYLCAWRGDTYEQYFGPGTRLTVT.

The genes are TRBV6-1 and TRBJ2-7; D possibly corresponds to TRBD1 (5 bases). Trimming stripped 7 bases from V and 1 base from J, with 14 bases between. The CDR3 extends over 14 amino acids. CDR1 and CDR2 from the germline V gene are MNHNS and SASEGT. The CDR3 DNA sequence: TGTGCCAGCACCGCAACAGGTTCATCCTACGAGCAGTACTTC. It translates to CASTATGSSYEQYF.

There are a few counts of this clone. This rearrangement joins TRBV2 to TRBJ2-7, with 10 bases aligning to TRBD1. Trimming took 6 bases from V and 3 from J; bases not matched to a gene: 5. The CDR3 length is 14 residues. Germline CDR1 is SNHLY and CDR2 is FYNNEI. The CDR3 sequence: CASRPGQGSYEQYF. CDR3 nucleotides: TGTGCCAGCAGGCCGGGACAGGGGAGCTACGAGCAGTACTTC.

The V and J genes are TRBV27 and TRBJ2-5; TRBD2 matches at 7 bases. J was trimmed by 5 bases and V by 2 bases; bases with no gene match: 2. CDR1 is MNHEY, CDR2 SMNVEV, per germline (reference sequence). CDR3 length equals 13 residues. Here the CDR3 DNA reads TGTGCCAGCAGTTTAGGGAGGGCGGAGACCCAGTACTTC. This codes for CASSLGRAETQYF.

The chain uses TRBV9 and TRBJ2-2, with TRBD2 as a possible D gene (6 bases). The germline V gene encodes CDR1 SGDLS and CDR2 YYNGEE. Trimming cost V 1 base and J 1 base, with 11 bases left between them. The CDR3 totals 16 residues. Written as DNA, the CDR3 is TGTGCCAGCAGCGTATGGGACTCGTTGAACACCGGGGAGCTGTTTTTT. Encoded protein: CASSVWDSLNTGELFF. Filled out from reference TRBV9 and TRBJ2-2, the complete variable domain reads DSGVTQTPKHLITATGQRVTLRCSPRSGDLSVYWYQQSLDQGLQFLIQYYNGEERAKGNILERFSAQQFPDLHSELNLSSLELGDSALYFCASSVWDSLNTGELFFGEGSRLTVL.

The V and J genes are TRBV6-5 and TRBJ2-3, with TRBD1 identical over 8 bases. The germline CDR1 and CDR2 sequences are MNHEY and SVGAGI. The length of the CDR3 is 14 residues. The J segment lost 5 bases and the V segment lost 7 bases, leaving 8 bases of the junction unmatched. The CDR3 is CASTSGQGGDTQYF. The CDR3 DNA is TGTGCCAGCACCAGCGGACAGGGAGGAGATACGCAGTATTTT.

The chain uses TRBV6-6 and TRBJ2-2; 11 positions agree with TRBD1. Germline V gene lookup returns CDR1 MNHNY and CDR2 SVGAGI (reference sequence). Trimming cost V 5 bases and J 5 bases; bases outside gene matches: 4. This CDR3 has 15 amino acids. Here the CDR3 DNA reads TGTGCCAGCAGTACGGGACAGGGGGTGACCGGGGAGCTGTTTTTT. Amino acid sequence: CASSTGQGVTGELFF.

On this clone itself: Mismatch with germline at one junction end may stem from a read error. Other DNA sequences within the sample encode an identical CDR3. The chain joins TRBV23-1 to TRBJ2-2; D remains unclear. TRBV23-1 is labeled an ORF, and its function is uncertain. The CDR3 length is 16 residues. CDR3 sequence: CASSQFPTSDTGELFF. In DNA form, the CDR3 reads TGCGCCAGCAGCCAATTTCCGACATCGGACACCGGGGAGCTGTTTTTT.

The CDR3 is CASSLQFPEGTGELFF. As DNA, the CDR3 is TGTGCCAGCTCACTCCAGTTCCCTGAGGGCACCGGGGAGCTGTTTTTT. The V call is TRBV18, the J call TRBJ2-2; weak D call: TRBD2 (5 bases). The CDR3 length is 16 residues. CDR1 and CDR2 (germline): KGHSH, LQKENI. V was cut by 4 bases and J by 4 bases, with 16 bases left in between.

The CDR3 DNA reads as TGTGCCAGCATCCCGGGGGGATTCTCTGGAAACACCATATATTTT. It codes for CASIPGGFSGNTIYF. J is TRBJ1-3 and V is TRBV19; tentatively, D is TRBD1 (5 bases). The CDR3 is made up of 15 amino acids. Germline CDR1 and CDR2: LNHDA and SQIVND (reference sequence). Trimming cost V 9 bases and J 0 bases, with 15 bases left between them.

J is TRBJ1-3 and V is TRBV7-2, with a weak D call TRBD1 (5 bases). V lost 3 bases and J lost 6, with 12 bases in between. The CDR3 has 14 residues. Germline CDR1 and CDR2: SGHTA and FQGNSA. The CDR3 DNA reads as TGTGCCAGCAGCTTGCGGGGGAGGGAAAACACCATATATTTT. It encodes CASSLRGRENTIYF.

The CDR3 nucleotides are TGTGCCAGCAGCTTAGGAGGCGGGGCTAGCGGGAGGGGAAATACGCAGTATTTT. It translates to CASSLGGGASGRGNTQYF. The chain uses TRBV7-2 and TRBJ2-3; 12 bases line up with TRBD2. Germline CDR1 and CDR2: SGHTA and FQGNSA. The CDR3 consists of 18 residues. Unmatched junction bases numbered 12, after V lost 1 base and J lost 7 bases.

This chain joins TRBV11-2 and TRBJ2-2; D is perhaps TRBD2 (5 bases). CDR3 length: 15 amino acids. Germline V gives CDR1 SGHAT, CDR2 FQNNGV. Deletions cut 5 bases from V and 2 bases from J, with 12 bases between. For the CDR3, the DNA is TGTGCCAGCAGCCCTCAGACTACCAACACCGGGGAGCTGTTTTTT. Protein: CASSPQTTNTGELFF.

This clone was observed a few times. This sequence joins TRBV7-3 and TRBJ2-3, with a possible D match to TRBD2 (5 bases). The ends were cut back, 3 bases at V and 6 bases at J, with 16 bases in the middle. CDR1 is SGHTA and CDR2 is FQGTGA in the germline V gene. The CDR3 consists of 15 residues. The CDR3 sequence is CASSFYGLGYDTQYF. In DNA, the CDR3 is TGTGCCAGCAGCTTCTACGGACTGGGATATGATACGCAGTATTTT.